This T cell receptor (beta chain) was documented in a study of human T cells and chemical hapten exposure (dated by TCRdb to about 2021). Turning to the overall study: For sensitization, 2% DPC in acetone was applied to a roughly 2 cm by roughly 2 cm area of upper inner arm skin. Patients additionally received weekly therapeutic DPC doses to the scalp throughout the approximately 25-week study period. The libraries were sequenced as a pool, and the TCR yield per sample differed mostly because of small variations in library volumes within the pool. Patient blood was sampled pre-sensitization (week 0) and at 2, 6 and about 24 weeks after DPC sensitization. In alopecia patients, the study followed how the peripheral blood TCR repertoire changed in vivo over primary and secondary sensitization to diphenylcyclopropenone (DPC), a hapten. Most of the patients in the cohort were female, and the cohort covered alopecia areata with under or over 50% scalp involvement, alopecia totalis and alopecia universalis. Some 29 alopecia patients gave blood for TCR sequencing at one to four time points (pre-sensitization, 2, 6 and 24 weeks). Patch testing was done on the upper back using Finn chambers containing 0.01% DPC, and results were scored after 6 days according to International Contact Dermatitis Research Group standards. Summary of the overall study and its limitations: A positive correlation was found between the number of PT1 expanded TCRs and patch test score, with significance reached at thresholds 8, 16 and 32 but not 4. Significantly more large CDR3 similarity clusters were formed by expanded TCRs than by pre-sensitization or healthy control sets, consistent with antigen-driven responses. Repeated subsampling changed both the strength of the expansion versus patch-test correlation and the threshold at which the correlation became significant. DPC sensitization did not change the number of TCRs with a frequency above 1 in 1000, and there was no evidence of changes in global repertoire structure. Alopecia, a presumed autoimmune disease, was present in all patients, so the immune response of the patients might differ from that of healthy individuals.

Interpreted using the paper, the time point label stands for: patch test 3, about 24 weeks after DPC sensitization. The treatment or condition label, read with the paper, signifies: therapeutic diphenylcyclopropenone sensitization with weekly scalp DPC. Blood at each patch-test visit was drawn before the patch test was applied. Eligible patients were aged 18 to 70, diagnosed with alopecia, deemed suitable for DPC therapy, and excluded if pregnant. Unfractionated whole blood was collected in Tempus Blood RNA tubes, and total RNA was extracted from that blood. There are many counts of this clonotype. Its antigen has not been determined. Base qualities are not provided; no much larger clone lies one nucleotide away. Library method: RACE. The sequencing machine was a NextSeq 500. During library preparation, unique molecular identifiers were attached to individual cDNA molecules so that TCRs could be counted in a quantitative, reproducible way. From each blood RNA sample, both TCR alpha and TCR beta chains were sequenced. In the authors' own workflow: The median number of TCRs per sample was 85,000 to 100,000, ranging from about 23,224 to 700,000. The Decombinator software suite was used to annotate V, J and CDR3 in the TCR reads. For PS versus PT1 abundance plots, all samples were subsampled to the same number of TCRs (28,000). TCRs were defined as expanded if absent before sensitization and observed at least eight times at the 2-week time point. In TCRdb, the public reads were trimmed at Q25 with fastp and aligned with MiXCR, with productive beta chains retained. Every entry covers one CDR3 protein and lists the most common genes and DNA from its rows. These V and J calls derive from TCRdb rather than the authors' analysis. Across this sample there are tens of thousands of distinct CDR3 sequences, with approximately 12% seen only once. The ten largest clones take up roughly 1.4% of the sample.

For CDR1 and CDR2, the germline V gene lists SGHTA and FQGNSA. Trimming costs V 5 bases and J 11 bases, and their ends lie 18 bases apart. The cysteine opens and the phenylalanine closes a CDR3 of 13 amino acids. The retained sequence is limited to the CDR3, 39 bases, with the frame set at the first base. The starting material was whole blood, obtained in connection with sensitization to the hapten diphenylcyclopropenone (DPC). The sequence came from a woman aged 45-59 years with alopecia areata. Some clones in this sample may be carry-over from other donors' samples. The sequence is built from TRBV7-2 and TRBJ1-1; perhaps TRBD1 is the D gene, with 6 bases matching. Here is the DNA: TGTGCCAGCAGCCCCATGGGGGCACAAGGGGCTTTCTTT. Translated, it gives CASSPMGAQGAFF.